A selection of T cell receptor beta chains follows, all from one sample in a study of OX40 agonist ivuxolimab in advanced cancers. Only in-frame clones appear in the TCRdb table, and some are missing; sequencing was by immunoSEQ multiplex PCR. The sample shows tens of thousands of clones, about nine tenths of them seen only once. The source material was CD4+ or CD8+ T cells sorted from blood, sampled in a trial of the OX40 agonist ivuxolimab. Receptors were obtained from an adult with an advanced solid tumor such as melanoma, head and neck, liver or kidney cancer. The CDR3 runs from the conserved cysteine through the conserved F or W. The D gene is left open where the match is weak. For some rows the clone size is stated as once, few or many, or as a class when expanded; others skip it.

abundance	v_gene	d_gene	j_gene	CDR3aa	CDR3nt
NA	TRBV5-1	NA	TRBJ2-1	CASRGEPRNEQFF	TGCGCCAGCCGTGGGGAACCTCGGAATGAGCAGTTCTTC
NA	TRBV9	NA	TRBJ1-1	CASSPAGDTEAFF	TGTGCCAGCAGCCCGGCAGGGGACACTGAAGCTTTCTTT
once	TRBV5-5	NA	TRBJ1-1	CASSPWEGLNTEAFF	TGTGCCAGCAGCCCCTGGGAGGGATTGAACACTGAAGCTTTCTTT
NA	TRBV29-1	NA	TRBJ2-7	CSVVLALSEEQYF	TGCAGCGTTGTCCTCGCACTATCGGAAGAGCAGTACTTC
NA	TRBV5-1	NA	TRBJ2-7	CASSLGLGSPYEQYF	TGCGCCAGCAGCTTGGGTCTTGGCAGTCCCTACGAGCAGTACTTC
NA	TRBV6-1	TRBD2	TRBJ2-3	CASSVQGMGLAGEKTDTQYF	TGTGCCAGCAGTGTCCAAGGTATGGGACTAGCGGGAGAGAAGACAGATACGCAGTATTTT
NA	TRBV12-5	TRBD2	TRBJ2-7	CASGVGLAGSRGLWEQYF	TGTGCTAGTGGGGTGGGACTAGCGGGGTCCCGAGGACTTTGGGAGCAGTACTTC
NA	TRBV2	TRBD1	TRBJ2-5	CASSRTGLWETQYF	TGTGCCAGCAGCAGGACAGGGCTATGGGAGACCCAGTACTTC
NA	TRBV27	TRBD1	TRBJ2-3	CASRQRGQGAADTQYF	TGTGCCAGCAGACAAAGGGGACAGGGGGCTGCAGATACGCAGTATTTT
NA	TRBV6-5	NA	TRBJ2-7	CASVDRYGGSYEQYF	TGTGCCAGCGTAGACCGATACGGGGGTAGTTACGAGCAGTACTTC
NA	TRBV15	TRBD2	TRBJ2-1	CATSRFPTGTSIDNEQFF	TGTGCCACCAGCAGATTTCCCACCGGGACTAGCATTGACAATGAGCAGTTCTTC
NA	TRBV5-8	NA	TRBJ1-1	CASSWGTANTEAFF	TGTGCCAGCAGCTGGGGAACCGCGAACACTGAAGCTTTCTTT
NA	TRBV5-5	NA	TRBJ2-7	CASSFPKQGGGYLSSYEQYF	TGTGCCAGCAGCTTCCCGAAACAGGGCGGGGGCTACTTAAGCTCCTACGAGCAGTACTTC
NA	TRBV27	NA	TRBJ2-3	CASSLSGVGALSTDTQYF	TGTGCCAGCAGTTTATCAGGAGTGGGGGCGTTAAGCACAGATACGCAGTATTTT
NA	TRBV7-9	NA	TRBJ2-5	CASSLVSPTETQYF	TGTGCCAGCAGCTTAGTATCACCCACGGAGACCCAGTACTTC
NA	TRBV4-1	NA	TRBJ2-7	CASSQQTVVDEQYF	TGCGCCAGCAGCCAACAGACAGTGGTGGACGAGCAGTACTTC
NA	TRBV7-9	TRBD2	TRBJ2-7	CASSSGLAAYKPYEQYF	TGTGCCAGCAGCTCGGGACTAGCGGCTTATAAGCCCTACGAGCAGTACTTC
NA	TRBV13	NA	TRBJ1-2	CASSLGRIRGGVNYGYTF	TGTGCCAGCAGCTTAGGTCGTATAAGGGGAGGCGTCAACTATGGCTACACCTTC
NA	TRBV7-2	TRBD2	TRBJ2-1	CASSSTSGRGNEQFF	TGTGCCAGCAGCTCGACTAGCGGGAGGGGTAATGAGCAGTTCTTC
NA	TRBV7-8	NA	TRBJ1-1	CASSSAPHLLMNTEAFF	TGTGCCAGCAGCTCAGCCCCCCACCTCCTCATGAACACTGAAGCTTTCTTT
NA	TRBV5-5	TRBD2	TRBJ2-2	CASSYRLAGVTGELFF	TGTGCCAGCAGCTACAGACTAGCGGGAGTTACCGGGGAGCTGTTTTTT
once	TRBV25-1	NA	TRBJ1-4	CASNPQGINEKLFF	TGTGCCAGCAATCCGCAGGGGATTAATGAAAAACTGTTTTTT
NA	TRBV19	NA	TRBJ2-5	CASSGDGGETQYF	TGTGCCAGTAGTGGGGACGGAGGAGAGACCCAGTACTTC
NA	TRBV4-1	NA	TRBJ1-2	CASSQEEGTIGYTF	TGCGCCAGCAGCCAAGAGGAGGGGACTATTGGCTACACCTTC
NA	TRBV5-5	NA	TRBJ2-4	CASSGTTAKNIQYF	TGTGCCAGCAGCGGTACTACGGCCAAAAACATTCAGTACTTC
NA	TRBV13	NA	TRBJ2-5	CASSKTKETQYF	TGTGCCAGCAGCAAAACAAAAGAGACCCAGTACTTC
NA	TRBV4-1	NA	TRBJ2-1	CASSQDVPGNSYNEQFF	TGCGCCAGCAGCCAAGATGTCCCGGGAAACTCCTACAATGAGCAGTTCTTC
NA	TRBV28	NA	TRBJ1-2	CASSLVRINYGYTF	TGTGCCAGCAGTTTAGTCAGGATTAACTATGGCTACACCTTC
NA	TRBV27	NA	TRBJ2-3	CASSFWPSTDTQYF	TGTGCCAGCAGTTTTTGGCCTAGCACAGATACGCAGTATTTT
NA	TRBV28	NA	TRBJ2-7	CASSDRDPNDEQYF	TGTGCCAGCAGCGACCGGGACCCGAACGACGAGCAGTACTTC
NA	TRBV7-2	NA	TRBJ2-5	CASSLGHSRETQYF	TGTGCCAGCAGCTTAGGCCACAGCAGGGAGACCCAGTACTTC
NA	TRBV15	NA	TRBJ2-7	CATSTVGGGPTYEQYF	TGTGCCACCAGCACGGTGGGGGGAGGCCCAACCTACGAGCAGTACTTC
NA	TRBV7-6	NA	TRBJ1-1	CASSFRQTDTEAFF	TGTGCCAGCAGCTTTCGACAAACTGACACTGAAGCTTTCTTT